The text below deals with one T cell receptor (beta chain). There are 13 residues in the CDR3. The V and J ends lost 3 bases and 0 bases respectively, with 6 bases between them. Germline V gene data show CDR1 as SGHRS and CDR2 as YFSETQ. The sample is drawn from a study of cytomegalovirus exposure and HLA in healthy donors. Only in-frame clones appear in the TCRdb table, and some are missing; sequencing was by immunoSEQ multiplex PCR. The sample records about 250,000 clones, less than 90% being singletons. Sample: PBMCs. The TCR originated in a man younger than 35 in good health and CMV-seropositive. This sequence joins TRBV5-1 and TRBJ1-1, with D unclear. CDR3 sequence: CASSSGLNTEAFF. CDR3 coding DNA: TGCGCCAGCAGCTCCGGATTGAACACTGAAGCTTTCTTT.